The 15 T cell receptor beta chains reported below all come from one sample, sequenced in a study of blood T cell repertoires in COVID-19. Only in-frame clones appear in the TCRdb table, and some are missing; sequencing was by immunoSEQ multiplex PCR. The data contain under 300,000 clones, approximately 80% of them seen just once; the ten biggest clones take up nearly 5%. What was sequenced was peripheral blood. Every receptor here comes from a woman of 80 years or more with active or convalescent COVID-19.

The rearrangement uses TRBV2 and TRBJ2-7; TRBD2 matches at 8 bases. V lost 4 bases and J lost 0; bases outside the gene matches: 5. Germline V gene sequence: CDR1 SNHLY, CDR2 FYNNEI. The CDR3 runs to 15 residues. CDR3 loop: CASSGRTSYSYEQYF. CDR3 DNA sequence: TGTGCCAGCAGTGGTCGGACTAGCTACTCCTACGAGCAGTACTTC.

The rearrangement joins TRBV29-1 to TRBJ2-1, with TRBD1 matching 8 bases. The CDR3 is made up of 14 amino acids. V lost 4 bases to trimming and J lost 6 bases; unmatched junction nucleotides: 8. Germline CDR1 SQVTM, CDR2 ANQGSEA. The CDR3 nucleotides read TGCAGCGTTGGCCGACAGGGGATGTCCAATGAGCAGTTCTTC. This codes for CSVGRQGMSNEQFF.

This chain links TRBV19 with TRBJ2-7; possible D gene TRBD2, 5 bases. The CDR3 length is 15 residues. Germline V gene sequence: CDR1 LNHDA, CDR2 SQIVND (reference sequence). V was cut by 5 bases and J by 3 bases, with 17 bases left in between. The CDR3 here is CASSPPGFSYYEQYF. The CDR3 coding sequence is TGTGCCAGTAGTCCCCCGGGGTTCTCCTACTACGAGCAGTACTTC.

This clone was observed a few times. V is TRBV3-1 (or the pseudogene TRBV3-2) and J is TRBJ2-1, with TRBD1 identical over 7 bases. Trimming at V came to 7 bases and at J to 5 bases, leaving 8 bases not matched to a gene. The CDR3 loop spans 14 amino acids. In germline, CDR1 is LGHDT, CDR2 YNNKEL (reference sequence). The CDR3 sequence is CASNKGTGDNEQFF. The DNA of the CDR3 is TGTGCCAGCAACAAGGGCACAGGGGACAATGAGCAGTTCTTC.

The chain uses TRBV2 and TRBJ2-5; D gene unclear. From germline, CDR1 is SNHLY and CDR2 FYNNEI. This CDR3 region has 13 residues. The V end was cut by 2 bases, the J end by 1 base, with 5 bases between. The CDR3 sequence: CASSEIIQETQYF. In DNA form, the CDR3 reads TGTGCCAGCAGTGAAATCATCCAAGAGACCCAGTACTTC.

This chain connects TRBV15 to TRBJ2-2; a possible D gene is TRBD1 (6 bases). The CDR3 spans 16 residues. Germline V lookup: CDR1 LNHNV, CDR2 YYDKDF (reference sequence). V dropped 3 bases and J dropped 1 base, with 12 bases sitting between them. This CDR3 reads CATSRGHSLNTGELFF. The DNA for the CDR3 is TGTGCCACCAGCAGGGGACACTCACTGAACACCGGGGAGCTGTTTTTT.

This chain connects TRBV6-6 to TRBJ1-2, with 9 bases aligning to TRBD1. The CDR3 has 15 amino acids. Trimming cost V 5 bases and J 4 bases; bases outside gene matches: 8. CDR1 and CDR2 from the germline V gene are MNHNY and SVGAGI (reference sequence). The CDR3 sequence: CASSTTQGAGYGYTF. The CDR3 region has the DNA TGTGCCAGCAGTACAACACAGGGGGCTGGCTATGGCTACACCTTC.

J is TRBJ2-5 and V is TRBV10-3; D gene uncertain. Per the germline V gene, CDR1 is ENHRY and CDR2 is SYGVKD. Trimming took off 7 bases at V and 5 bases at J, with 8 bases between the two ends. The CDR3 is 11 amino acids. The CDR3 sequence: CAINTGETQYF. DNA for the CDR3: TGTGCCATCAACACGGGTGAGACCCAGTACTTC.

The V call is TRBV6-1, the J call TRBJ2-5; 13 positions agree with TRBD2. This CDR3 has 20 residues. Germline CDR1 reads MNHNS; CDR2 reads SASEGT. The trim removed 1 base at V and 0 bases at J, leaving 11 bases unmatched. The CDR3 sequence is CASSEVSTSGRGGYQETQYF. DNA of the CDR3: TGTGCCAGCAGTGAAGTGTCTACTAGCGGGAGGGGGGGGTACCAAGAGACCCAGTACTTC.

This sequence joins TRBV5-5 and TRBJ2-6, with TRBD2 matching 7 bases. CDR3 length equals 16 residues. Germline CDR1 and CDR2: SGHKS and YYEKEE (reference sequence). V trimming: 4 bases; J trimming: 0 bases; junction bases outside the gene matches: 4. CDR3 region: CASSREVFSGANVLTF. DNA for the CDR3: TGTGCCAGCAGCCGGGAGGTTTTCTCTGGGGCCAACGTCCTGACTTTC.

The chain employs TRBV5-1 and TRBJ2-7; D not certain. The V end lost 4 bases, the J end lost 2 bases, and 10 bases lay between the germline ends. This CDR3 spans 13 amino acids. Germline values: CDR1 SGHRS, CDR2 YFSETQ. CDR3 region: CASSLLLTYEQYF. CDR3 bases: TGCGCCAGCAGCCTACTCCTTACCTACGAGCAGTACTTC. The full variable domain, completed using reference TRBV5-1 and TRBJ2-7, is KAGVTQTPRYLIKTRGQQVTLSCSPISGHRSVSWYQQTPGQGLQFLFEYFSETQRNKGNFPGRFSGRQFSNSRSEMNVSTLELGDSALYLCASSLLLTYEQYFGPGTRLTVT.

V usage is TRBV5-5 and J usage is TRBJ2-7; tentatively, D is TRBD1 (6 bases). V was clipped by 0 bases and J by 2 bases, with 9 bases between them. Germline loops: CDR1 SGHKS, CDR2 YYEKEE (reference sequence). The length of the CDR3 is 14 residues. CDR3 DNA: TGTGCCAGCAGCTTGGGTCCAGGGGCCTACGAGCAGTACTTC. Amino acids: CASSLGPGAYEQYF.

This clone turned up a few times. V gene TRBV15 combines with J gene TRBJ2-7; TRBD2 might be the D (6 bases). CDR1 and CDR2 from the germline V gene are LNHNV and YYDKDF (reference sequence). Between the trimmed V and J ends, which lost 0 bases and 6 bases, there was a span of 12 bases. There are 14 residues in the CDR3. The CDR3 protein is CATSRDLQGGEQYF. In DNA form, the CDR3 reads TGTGCCACCAGCAGAGATTTGCAGGGAGGCGAGCAGTACTTC. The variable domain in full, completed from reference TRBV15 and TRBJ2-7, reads DAMVIQNPRYQVTQFGKPVTLSCSQTLNHNVMYWYQQKSSQAPKLLFHYYDKDFNNEADTPDNFQSRRPNTSFCFLDIRSPGLGDTAMYLCATSRDLQGGEQYFGPGTRLTVT.

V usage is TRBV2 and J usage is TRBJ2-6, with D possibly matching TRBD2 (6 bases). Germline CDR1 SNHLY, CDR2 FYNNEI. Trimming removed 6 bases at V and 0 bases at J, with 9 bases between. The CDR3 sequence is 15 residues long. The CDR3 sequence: CASRGDSSGANVLTF. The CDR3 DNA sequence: TGTGCCAGCAGGGGGGACTCCTCTGGGGCCAACGTCCTGACTTTC.

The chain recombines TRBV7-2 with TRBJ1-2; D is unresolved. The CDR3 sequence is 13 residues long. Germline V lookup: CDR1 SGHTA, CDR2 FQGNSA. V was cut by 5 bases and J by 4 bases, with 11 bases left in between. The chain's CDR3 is CASSQTILYGYTF. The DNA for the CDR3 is TGTGCCAGCAGCCAAACAATCCTCTATGGCTACACCTTC.